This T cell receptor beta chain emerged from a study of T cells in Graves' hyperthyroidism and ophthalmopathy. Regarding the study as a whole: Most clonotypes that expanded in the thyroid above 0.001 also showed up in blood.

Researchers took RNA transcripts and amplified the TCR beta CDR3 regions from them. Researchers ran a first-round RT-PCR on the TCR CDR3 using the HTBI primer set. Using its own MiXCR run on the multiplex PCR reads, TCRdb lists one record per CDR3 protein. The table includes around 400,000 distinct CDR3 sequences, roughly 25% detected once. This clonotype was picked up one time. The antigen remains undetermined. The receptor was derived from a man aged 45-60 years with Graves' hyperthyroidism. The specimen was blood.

CDR3 bases: TGTGCCAGCAGTTTAGCGGGGATTCTCACCGGGGAGCTGTTTTTT. Its protein is CASSLAGILTGELFF. The chain joins TRBV28 to TRBJ2-2; D is perhaps TRBD2 (6 bases). The germline gives CDR1 MDHEN, CDR2 SYDVKM. This CDR3 spans 15 amino acids. Trimming shortened V by 2 bases and J by 4 bases, and 11 bases separated the two germline ends.